The clone carrying this T cell receptor beta chain was seen a handful of times. The data belong to a study of T cells in Graves' hyperthyroidism and ophthalmopathy. The overall study: Blood from the periphery was taken at initial diagnosis, before any treatment.

Amplification yielded TCR beta CDR3 regions, with RNA transcripts as the source. The primer set for the first-round RT-PCR of the TCR CDR3 was HTBI. TCRdb itself ran the multiplex PCR reads through MiXCR, one entry per CDR3 protein. The sample lists about 350,000 distinct CDR3 sequences; roughly 14% were seen once. The CDR3 runs 13 residues. Deletions cut 0 bases from V and 5 bases from J, with 10 bases between. The germline V gene has CDR1 DFQATT and CDR2 SNEGSKA (reference sequence). The TCR comes from a young woman with Graves' hyperthyroidism. The chain uses TRBV20-1 and TRBJ2-5, with D hard to call. What was sequenced was blood. The CDR3 spells CSARDPVGETQYF. The CDR3 DNA sequence: TGCAGTGCTAGAGATCCGGTTGGGGAGACCCAGTACTTC.